Listed here is a single T cell receptor (beta chain). This clone's antigen is unknown. Base-call qualities are not available, and no considerably larger clone is one nucleotide away. Each collaborating institution followed its own protocols to collect whole blood in K2EDTA tubes. For TCRbeta analysis, collaborators shipped samples as frozen whole blood, isolated PBMCs, or DNA extracted from either of those sample types. The entry originates in a study of blood T cell repertoires in COVID-19 (TCRdb year 2020). In terms of the full investigation: The collaborator samples originated in the United States, Italy and Spain and spanned the acute and convalescent phases of COVID-19. The material from the prospective study consisted of cDNA or gDNA derived from T cells, B-cell-depleted T cells, or PBMCs. Deeply sampled blood TCRbeta repertoires from subjects exposed to, actively infected with, or recovered from COVID-19 were included in the dataset. A freely available public database, intended as a resource for researchers studying the immune response to SARS-CoV-2, is where the repertoires were released. The samples were drawn from the first 160 participants of the ongoing ImmuneRACE study and from over a thousand subjects provided by 6 global collaborators. The sample metadata nearly always contained a de-identified subject ID, COVID-19 status, age in years and sex. Where available, HLA class I and class II types were obtained from metadata supplied by the sample provider rather than from assay-based typing. What the study reported, not specific to this receptor: The quantity of clinical and demographic metadata differed by source and by participant and was supplied without curation.

Germline trimming amounts to 2 bases on V and 4 bases on J, with 5 as the count of junction bases outside the gene matches. Taken from the germline V gene, the CDR1 and CDR2 loops are SGDLS and YYNGEE. Inclusive of the bounding cysteine and phenylalanine, the CDR3 is 14 residues long. The entry retains the CDR3 DNA only, 42 bases that are in frame from base 1. TCRbeta CDR3 regions were amplified from genomic DNA by means of the immunoSEQ Assay, a bias-controlled multiplex PCR. The published analysis was carried out like this. The number of nucleated cells in each sample was estimated from the amplification of reference gene primers within the assay. To quantify the absolute abundance of each unique TCRbeta CDR3 rearrangement, sequence reads were collapsed and filtered. For each sample, productive Simpson clonality was calculated as the square root of Simpson's diversity index over productive rearrangements. TCRdb provides this immuneACCESS table in a form limited to in-frame rearrangements. Some clones are lacking; in checked studies, under half of them reflect an unresolved V gene, and why the rest are absent is not known. V and J calls plus clone size are reproduced from that table; the DNA served to infer D and trimming. This sample gives about 200,000 clones in total; approximately 86% of them show up just once. The ten biggest clones cover 1.5% of the sample.

This receptor was identified in a man younger than 35 with active or convalescent COVID-19. The chain employs TRBV9 and TRBJ1-1; 7 middle bases align to TRBD1. The specimen was peripheral blood. The CDR3 is CASSVTTGVTEAFF. The sequenced DNA is TGTGCCAGCAGCGTGACTACAGGGGTCACTGAAGCTTTCTTT.